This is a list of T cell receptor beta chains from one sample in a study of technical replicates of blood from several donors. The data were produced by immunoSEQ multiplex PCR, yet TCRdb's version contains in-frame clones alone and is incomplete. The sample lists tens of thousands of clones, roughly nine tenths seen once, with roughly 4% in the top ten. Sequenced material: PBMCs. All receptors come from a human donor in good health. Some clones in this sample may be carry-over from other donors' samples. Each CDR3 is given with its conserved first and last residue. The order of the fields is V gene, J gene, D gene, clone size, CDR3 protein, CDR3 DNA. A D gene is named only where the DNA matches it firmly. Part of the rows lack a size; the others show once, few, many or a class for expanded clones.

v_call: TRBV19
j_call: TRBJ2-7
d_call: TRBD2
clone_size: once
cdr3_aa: CASSIWTSGASEQYF
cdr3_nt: TGTGCCAGTAGTATTTGGACTAGCGGGGCCTCGGAGCAGTACTTC

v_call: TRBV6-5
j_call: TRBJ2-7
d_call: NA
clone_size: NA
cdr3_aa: CASSPQWVSYEQYF
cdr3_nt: TGTGCCAGCAGCCCACAGTGGGTCTCCTACGAGCAGTACTTC

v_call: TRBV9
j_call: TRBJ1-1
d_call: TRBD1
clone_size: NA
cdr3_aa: CASSGQGGGTEAFF
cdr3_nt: TGTGCCAGCAGCGGACAGGGTGGGGGCACTGAAGCTTTCTTT

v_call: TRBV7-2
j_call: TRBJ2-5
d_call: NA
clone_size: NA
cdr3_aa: CASSRGRGIRETQYF
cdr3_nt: TGTGCCAGCAGCCGAGGCAGGGGCATTCGGGAGACCCAGTACTTC

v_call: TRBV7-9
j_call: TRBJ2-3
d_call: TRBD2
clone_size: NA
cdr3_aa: CASNLKAGTSGRDTQYF
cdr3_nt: TGTGCCAGCAACCTCAAGGCCGGGACTAGCGGGAGAGATACGCAGTATTTT

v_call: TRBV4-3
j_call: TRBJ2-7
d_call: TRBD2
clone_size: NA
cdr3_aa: CASSQDWTSGTEQYF
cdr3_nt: TGCGCCAGCAGCCAAGATTGGACTAGCGGGACGGAGCAGTACTTC

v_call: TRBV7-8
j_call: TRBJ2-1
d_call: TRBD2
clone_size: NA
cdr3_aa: CASSSSGNYNEQFF
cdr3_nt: TGTGCCAGCAGCTCTAGCGGGAACTACAATGAGCAGTTCTTC

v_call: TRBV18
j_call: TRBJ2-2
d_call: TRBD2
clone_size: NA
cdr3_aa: CASSPGLAGAAGELFF
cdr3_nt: TGTGCCAGCTCACCGGGACTAGCGGGAGCGGCCGGGGAGCTGTTTTTT

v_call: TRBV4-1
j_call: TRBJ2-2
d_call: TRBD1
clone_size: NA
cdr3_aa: CASSLSGQGTNGELFF
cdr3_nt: TGCGCCAGCAGCCTTTCGGGACAGGGGACCAACGGGGAGCTGTTTTTT

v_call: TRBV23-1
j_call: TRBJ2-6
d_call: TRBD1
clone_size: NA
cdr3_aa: CASSLRGTGGSGANVLTF
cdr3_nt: TGCGCCAGCAGTCTGCGAGGGACAGGGGGATCTGGGGCCAACGTCCTGACTTTC

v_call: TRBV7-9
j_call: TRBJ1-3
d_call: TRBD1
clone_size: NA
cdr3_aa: CASSPRGQGFGNTIYF
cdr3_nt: TGTGCCAGCAGCCCGCGGGGACAGGGGTTCGGAAACACCATATATTTT

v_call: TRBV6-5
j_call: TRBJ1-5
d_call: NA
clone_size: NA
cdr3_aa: CASRRGGEGNQPQHF
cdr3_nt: TGTGCCAGCAGACGGGGGGGGGAGGGCAATCAGCCCCAGCATTTT

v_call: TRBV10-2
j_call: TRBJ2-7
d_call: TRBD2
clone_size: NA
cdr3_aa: CASIPGLTSYEQYF
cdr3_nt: TGCGCCAGCATCCCGGGACTAACCTCCTACGAGCAGTACTTC

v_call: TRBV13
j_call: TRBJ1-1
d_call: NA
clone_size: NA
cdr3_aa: CASKTEADASQNTEAFF
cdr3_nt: TGTGCCAGCAAAACGGAGGCGGATGCTTCTCAGAACACTGAAGCTTTCTTT

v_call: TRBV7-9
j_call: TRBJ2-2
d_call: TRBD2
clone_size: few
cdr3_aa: CASSSTSGRNTGELFF
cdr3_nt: TGTGCCAGCAGCTCCACTAGCGGGAGGAACACCGGGGAGCTGTTTTTT

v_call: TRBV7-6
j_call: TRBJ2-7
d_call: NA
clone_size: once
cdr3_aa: CASSLAGEAYEQYF
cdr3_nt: TGTGCCAGCAGCTTAGCGGGAGAGGCCTACGAGCAGTACTTC

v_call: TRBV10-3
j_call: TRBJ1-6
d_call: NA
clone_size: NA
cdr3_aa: CAISLDSTPLHF
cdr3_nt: TGTGCCATCAGCCTCGACAGTACACCCCTCCACTTT

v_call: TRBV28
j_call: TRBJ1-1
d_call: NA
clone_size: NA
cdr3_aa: CASSLRGLPTEAFF
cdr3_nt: TGTGCCAGCAGTTTAAGAGGGCTACCTACTGAAGCTTTCTTT

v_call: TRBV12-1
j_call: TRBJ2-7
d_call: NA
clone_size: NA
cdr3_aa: CASSFWVGGWKREQYF
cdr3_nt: TGTGCCAGCAGCTTTTGGGTCGGAGGGTGGAAGCGCGAGCAGTACTTC

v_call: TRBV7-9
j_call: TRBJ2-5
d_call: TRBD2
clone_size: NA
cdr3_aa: CASSLAGGPGGGWETQYF
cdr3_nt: TGTGCCAGCAGCTTGGCGGGAGGTCCGGGAGGTGGATGGGAGACCCAGTACTTC

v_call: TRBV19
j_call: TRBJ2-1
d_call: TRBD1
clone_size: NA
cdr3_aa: CASSIQGADNEQFF
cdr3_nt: TGTGCCAGTAGTATCCAGGGGGCTGACAATGAGCAGTTCTTC

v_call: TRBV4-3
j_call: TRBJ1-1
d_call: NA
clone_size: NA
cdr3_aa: CASSQDRARGSEAFF
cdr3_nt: TGCGCCAGCAGCCAAGACAGGGCCCGGGGGTCGGAAGCTTTCTTT

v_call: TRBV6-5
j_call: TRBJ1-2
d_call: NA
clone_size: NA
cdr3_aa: CASSYGQDYGYTF
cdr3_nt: TGTGCCAGCAGTTACGGACAAGACTATGGCTACACCTTC

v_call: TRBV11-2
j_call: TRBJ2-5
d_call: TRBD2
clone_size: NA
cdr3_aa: CASSPTGLAGRQETQYF
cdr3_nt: TGTGCCAGCAGCCCAACAGGACTAGCGGGAAGGCAAGAGACCCAGTACTTC

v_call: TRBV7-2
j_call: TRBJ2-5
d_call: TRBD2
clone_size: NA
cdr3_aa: CATERTSAHPETQYF
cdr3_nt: TGTGCCACCGAAAGGACTAGCGCCCACCCGGAGACCCAGTACTTC

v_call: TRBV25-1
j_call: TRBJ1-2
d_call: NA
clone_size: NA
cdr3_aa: CASSELRDSGGDYGYTF
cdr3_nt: TGTGCCAGCAGTGAACTCCGGGACTCCGGAGGGGACTATGGCTACACCTTC

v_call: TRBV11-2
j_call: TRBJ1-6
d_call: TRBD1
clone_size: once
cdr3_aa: CASSLDRMRQGTPLHF
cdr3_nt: TGTGCCAGCAGCTTAGATCGGATGAGACAGGGTACTCCCCTCCACTTT

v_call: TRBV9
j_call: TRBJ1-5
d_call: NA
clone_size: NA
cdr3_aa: CASSPSGNPASNQPQHF
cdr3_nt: TGTGCCAGCAGCCCGTCCGGGAACCCTGCGAGCAATCAGCCCCAGCATTTT